Below, 26 T cell receptor beta chains from the same sample are listed, as sequenced in a study of blood T cell repertoires in COVID-19. The protocol was immunoSEQ multiplex PCR, while the TCRdb copy is restricted to in-frame clones and leaves out a portion. In the table there are about 110,000 clones, about four fifths of which are singletons. Sequences were obtained from peripheral blood. These receptors all come from a man in his 70s with acute or convalescent COVID-19.

The gene calls are TRBV7-6 and TRBJ1-3, with D perhaps matching TRBD1 (6 bases). CDR1 SGHVS and CDR2 FNYEAQ come from the germline V gene. V lost 1 base and J lost 4, with 14 bases in between. The CDR3 consists of 16 residues. CDR3 sequence reads: CASSLGSAGAGNTIYF. In nucleotides, the CDR3 is TGTGCCAGCAGCTTAGGGTCCGCAGGGGCCGGAAACACCATATATTTT.

The rearrangement joins TRBV12-5 to TRBJ2-1, with D perhaps matching TRBD2 (5 bases). Per germline, CDR1 LGHNT and CDR2 FRNRAP. The ends were cut back, 5 bases at V and 8 bases at J, with 16 bases in the middle. The CDR3 has 14 residues. The CDR3 is CASGPDVAGYEQFF. The DNA for the CDR3 is TGTGCTAGTGGTCCGGACGTCGCGGGTTATGAGCAGTTCTTC.

The rearrangement uses TRBV13 and TRBJ1-4, with a possible D match to TRBD1 (6 bases). V dropped 0 bases and J dropped 7 bases, with 12 bases sitting between them. This CDR3 spans 15 amino acids. Germline-derived CDR1 and CDR2 are PRHDT and FYEKMQ (reference sequence). CDR3 sequence (DNA): TGTGCCAGCAGCTTAGGGGGCAGGGGAAGTGAAAAACTGTTTTTT. Its protein is CASSLGGRGSEKLFF.

J is TRBJ2-3 and V is TRBV11-2; a weak D match, TRBD1 (6 bases). Between the trimmed V and J ends, which lost 4 bases and 5 bases, there was a span of 10 bases. The CDR3 covers 13 residues. The germline gives CDR1 SGHAT, CDR2 FQNNGV. The DNA of the CDR3 is TGTGCCAGCAGCTGGGGGCACGGAGATACGCAGTATTTT. Amino acids: CASSWGHGDTQYF. The full variable domain, in which reference TRBV11-2 and TRBJ2-3 provide the parts outside the CDR3, is EAGVAQSPRYKIIEKRQSVAFWCNPISGHATLYWYQQILGQGPKLLIQFQNNGVVDDSQLPKDRFSAERLKGVDSTLKIQPAKLEDSAVYLCASSWGHGDTQYFGPGTRLTVL.

V gene TRBV7-8 combines with J gene TRBJ2-5; D gene uncertain. Germline CDR1 SGHVS, CDR2 FQNEAQ. Trimming left V 10 bases short and J 4 bases short, with 19 bases between. CDR3 size: 14 residues. The CDR3 spells CATTPGGRRETQYF. In DNA form, the CDR3 reads TGTGCCACTACCCCAGGTGGGCGTAGAGAGACCCAGTACTTC. Full variable domain (missing parts from reference TRBV7-8 and TRBJ2-5): GAGVSQSPRYKVAKRGQDVALRCDPISGHVSLFWYQQALGQGPEFLTYFQNEAQLDKSGLPSDRFFAERPEGSVSTLKIQRTQQEDSAVYLCATTPGGRRETQYFGPGTRLLVL.

This rearrangement joins TRBV5-1 to TRBJ2-3; the match to TRBD2 covers 10 bases. The CDR3 runs 16 residues. Germline trimming cut 0 bases from V and 5 bases from J; bases unmatched to any gene: 6. Germline V lookup: CDR1 SGHRS, CDR2 YFSETQ. CDR3 coding DNA: TGCGCCAGCAGCTTGGCCCTAGCGGGGGCGGGAGATACGCAGTATTTT. The encoded protein is CASSLALAGAGDTQYF.

The rearrangement uses TRBV7-9 and TRBJ2-3; 10 positions match TRBD2. CDR1 and CDR2 from the germline V gene are SEHNR and FQNEAQ (reference sequence). V gave up 2 bases and J gave up 6 bases; unmatched junction bases: 2. This CDR3 spans 14 amino acids. The CDR3, as DNA: TGTGCCAGCAGCTTAAGCGGGGGGGCTGATACGCAGTATTTT. Protein product: CASSLSGGADTQYF.

V gene TRBV10-3 combines with J gene TRBJ2-1; 10 bases fit TRBD2. Trimming took 0 bases from V and 5 from J; bases not matched to a gene: 7. CDR1 ENHRY and CDR2 SYGVKD come from the germline V gene. CDR3 length: 17 residues. DNA for the CDR3: TGTGCCATCAGTGAGTCGACTGGGCTAGCGGGGGACAATGAGCAGTTCTTC. This gives the protein CAISESTGLAGDNEQFF.

V usage is TRBV5-5 and J usage is TRBJ2-7; TRBD1 matches at 7 bases. The V and J ends lost 4 bases and 3 bases, in that order; junction bases with no gene match: 7. CDR3 length: 14 residues. CDR1 is SGHKS, CDR2 YYEKEE, per germline (reference sequence). The chain's CDR3 is CASSLWDSHYEQYF. The CDR3 coding sequence is TGTGCCAGCAGCCTATGGGACAGCCACTACGAGCAGTACTTC.

This clone was seen a handful of times. The rearrangement joins TRBV5-1 to TRBJ1-2, with 7 bases matching TRBD1. V lost 4 bases and J lost 4; bases outside the gene matches: 4. Per the germline V gene, CDR1 is SGHRS and CDR2 is YFSETQ. The CDR3 length is 13 residues. The CDR3 is CASSPWDSYGYTF. The CDR3 DNA sequence: TGCGCCAGCAGCCCCTGGGACAGCTATGGCTACACCTTC.

The CDR3 coding sequence is TGTGCCACCAGCAGAGTTGGCGGGGGGGCCTGGAATGAGCAGTTCTTC. As protein: CATSRVGGGAWNEQFF. The chain combines TRBV15 with TRBJ2-1, with 9 positions matching TRBD2. V was pared by 1 base and J by 7 bases, with 8 bases of the junction left unmatched. CDR1 LNHNV and CDR2 YYDKDF come from the germline V gene (reference sequence). The CDR3 spans 16 residues.

This clone was counted between two and nine times. The chain has TRBV9 and TRBJ1-3, with TRBD1 matching over 7 bases. Germline trimming cut 4 bases from V and 0 bases from J; bases unmatched to any gene: 10. Germline V gene lookup returns CDR1 SGDLS and CDR2 YYNGEE. The CDR3 covers 17 residues. CDR3 bases: TGTGCCAGCAGCATTAGACAGGGAGAGGGCTCTGGAAACACCATATATTTT. The encoded protein is CASSIRQGEGSGNTIYF.

This clone was observed a few times. The gene calls are TRBV19 and TRBJ2-5; TRBD1 aligns across 10 bases. There are 14 residues in the CDR3. Trimming removed 6 bases from V and 5 bases from J; junction bases left unmatched: 6. Per germline, CDR1 LNHDA and CDR2 SQIVND (reference sequence). DNA of the CDR3: TGTGCCAGTAGACCCGAGGGACAGGGGGAGACCCAGTACTTC. Protein: CASRPEGQGETQYF.

V and J are TRBV11-3 and TRBJ2-3; 15 nucleotides align to TRBD2. The CDR3 totals 17 residues. Trimming cost V 5 bases and J 4 bases; bases outside gene matches: 7. Germline CDR1 is SGHNT and CDR2 is YENEEA. The CDR3, as DNA: TGTGCCAGCAGCCCCGGACTAGCGGGGGGGCCGCCAGATACGCAGTATTTT. Protein sequence: CASSPGLAGGPPDTQYF. The variable domain in full, with the rest retrieved from reference TRBV11-3 and TRBJ2-3, is EAGVVQSPRYKIIEKKQPVAFWCNPISGHNTLYWYLQNLGQGPELLIRYENEEAVDDSQLPKDRFSAERLKGVDSTLKIQPAELGDSAVYLCASSPGLAGGPPDTQYFGPGTRLTVL.

Notes on this clone: Germline is not matched at one junction end, which may reflect a read error. The rearrangement links TRBV19 to TRBJ1-5; perhaps TRBD1 as D (5 bases). In germline, CDR1 is LNHDA, CDR2 SQIVND (reference sequence). CDR3 length: 16 residues. The CDR3 nucleotides read TGTGCCAGTACTATAGATACCGGGGCGGGAGATCAGCCCCAGCATTTT. Translated, it gives CASTIDTGAGDQPQHF.

This clone was seen more than once but under ten times. V usage is TRBV20-1 and J usage is TRBJ1-3; D is possibly TRBD1 (5 bases). Trimming removed 3 bases at V and 0 bases at J, with 12 bases between. The CDR3 is 15 residues long. The V gene's germline CDR1 is DFQATT and CDR2 SNEGSKA (reference sequence). CDR3 in DNA: TGCAGTGCTAGTCCAGGGAAGGGCTCTGGAAACACCATATATTTT. Its translation is CSASPGKGSGNTIYF.

This chain joins TRBV2 and TRBJ2-3; 7 bases line up with TRBD2. The CDR3 contains 15 residues. Per germline, CDR1 SNHLY and CDR2 FYNNEI. V trimming: 3 bases; J trimming: 1 base; junction bases outside the gene matches: 4. The chain's CDR3 is CASSDGLGGTDTQYF. The CDR3 nucleotides read TGTGCCAGCAGTGATGGACTAGGGGGCACAGATACGCAGTATTTT.

This clone occurred a few times. This rearrangement joins TRBV27 to TRBJ2-7; 9 bases are a match to TRBD1. V was pared by 5 bases and J by 5 bases, with 19 bases of the junction left unmatched. Germline V lookup: CDR1 MNHEY, CDR2 SMNVEV (reference sequence). This CDR3 has 18 residues. The CDR3 is CASSPLFLALQGANEQYF. As DNA, the CDR3 is TGTGCCAGCAGTCCCTTATTTCTCGCATTACAGGGGGCAAACGAGCAGTACTTC.

This clone was recorded only once. CDR3 in amino acids: CASSPHPPDRGNYNEQFF. CDR3 sequence (DNA): TGTGCCAGCAGCCCCCACCCCCCTGACAGGGGAAACTACAATGAGCAGTTCTTC. The V call is TRBV9, the J call TRBJ2-1; 8 bases agree with TRBD1. This CDR3 is built from 18 residues. The V gene end was trimmed by 4 bases and the J gene end by 3 bases; junction bases not matched to a gene: 15. Germline lookup yields CDR1 SGDLS and CDR2 YYNGEE.

The chain joins TRBV9 to TRBJ1-1; TRBD1 matches 10 bases. This CDR3 comprises 15 residues. Germline CDR1 and CDR2: SGDLS and YYNGEE. The J segment lost 1 base and the V segment lost 4 bases, leaving 4 bases of the junction unmatched. DNA of the CDR3: TGTGCCAGCAGCCCAAGACAGGGGGCGAACACTGAAGCTTTCTTT. Protein: CASSPRQGANTEAFF.

The gene calls are TRBV6-5 and TRBJ2-6; D not resolved. The CDR3 runs to 14 residues. Trimming removed 6 bases at V and 1 base at J, with 7 bases between. The V gene's germline CDR1 is MNHEY and CDR2 SVGAGI. The CDR3 nucleotides read TGTGCCAGCAGCCTACGGTCTGGGGCCAACGTCCTGACTTTC. This translates into CASSLRSGANVLTF.

This clone was observed a few times. This chain uses TRBV29-1 with TRBJ1-1; a possible D gene is TRBD1 (6 bases). CDR1 is SQVTM and CDR2 is ANQGSEA in the germline V gene. CDR3 length: 13 residues. Trimming pared 3 bases from V and 6 bases from J, leaving 14 bases between. CDR3 coding DNA: TGCAGCGTTGAGACACAGGGAGGGGCTGAAGCTTTCTTT. The encoded protein is CSVETQGGAEAFF. Drawing the rest from reference TRBV29-1 and TRBJ1-1, the complete variable domain is SAVISQKPSRDICQRGTSLTIQCQVDSQVTMMFWYRQQPGQSLTLIATANQGSEATYESGFVIDKFPISRPNLTFSTLTVSNMSPEDSSIYLCSVETQGGAEAFFGQGTRLTVV.

This chain joins TRBV5-1 and TRBJ2-3, with 9 bases lining up with TRBD2. CDR3 size: 15 residues. The J segment lost 2 bases and the V segment lost 2 bases, leaving 3 bases of the junction unmatched. Per germline, CDR1 SGHRS and CDR2 YFSETQ. As DNA, the CDR3 is TGCGCCAGCAGCTTCAGCGGGGGGATCACAGATACGCAGTATTTT. Protein product: CASSFSGGITDTQYF.

The rearrangement uses TRBV28 and TRBJ2-3; 11 nucleotides match TRBD2. The CDR3 is made up of 17 amino acids. Germline V lookup: CDR1 MDHEN, CDR2 SYDVKM. V was clipped by 4 bases and J by 2 bases; unmatched bases: 8. CDR3 nucleotides: TGTGCCAGCAGTTCCCCGTTAGCGGGGGGGCACACAGATACGCAGTATTTT. Amino acids: CASSSPLAGGHTDTQYF. The full variable domain, rest sourced from reference TRBV28 and TRBJ2-3, is DVKVTQSSRYLVKRTGEKVFLECVQDMDHENMFWYRQDPGLGLRLIYFSYDVKMKEKGDIPEGYSVSREKKERFSLILESASTNQTSMYLCASSSPLAGGHTDTQYFGPGTRLTVL.

The chain combines TRBV5-1 with TRBJ1-2; 7 nucleotides align to TRBD1. V shed 4 bases and J 8 bases; nucleotides not matched to a gene: 8. The CDR3 length is 13 residues. The germline V gene encodes CDR1 SGHRS and CDR2 YFSETQ. For the CDR3, the DNA is TGCGCCAGCAGCCTGACAGGGTCGGAGGGCTACACCTTC. Translating gives CASSLTGSEGYTF. Drawing the rest from reference TRBV5-1 and TRBJ1-2, the complete variable domain is KAGVTQTPRYLIKTRGQQVTLSCSPISGHRSVSWYQQTPGQGLQFLFEYFSETQRNKGNFPGRFSGRQFSNSRSEMNVSTLELGDSALYLCASSLTGSEGYTFGSGTRLTVV.

The chain joins TRBV7-8 to TRBJ2-3, with D maybe TRBD2 (6 bases). V lost 5 bases and J 1 base, leaving 16 bases between the germline ends. The germline CDR1 and CDR2 sequences are SGHVS and FQNEAQ. CDR3 length equals 16 residues. CDR3 in DNA: TGTGCCAGCAGCAATTCGCGGGGATCTGGCACAGATACGCAGTATTTT. Translated: CASSNSRGSGTDTQYF. The whole variable domain, remainder taken from reference TRBV7-8 and TRBJ2-3, is GAGVSQSPRYKVAKRGQDVALRCDPISGHVSLFWYQQALGQGPEFLTYFQNEAQLDKSGLPSDRFFAERPEGSVSTLKIQRTQQEDSAVYLCASSNSRGSGTDTQYFGPGTRLTVL.